Listed here are 13 T cell receptor beta chains from one sample, sequenced in a study of T-cell memory formation after mild COVID-19. MiXCR, run by TCRdb on the 5' RACE reads, gives a single entry per CDR3 protein. Of approximately 570,000 distinct CDR3 sequences listed, about a sixth were seen once; the top ten hold around 12%. The source material was PBMCs or a T cell subset sorted from them (not recorded which). The origin of the receptors is an adult woman who had mild COVID-19 (a few samples of this study predate the infection). Cell type and time point are not known.

This rearrangement joins TRBV30 to TRBJ1-2, with D uncertain. Germline lookup yields CDR1 GTSNPN and CDR2 SVGIG (reference sequence). This CDR3 spans 11 amino acids. Trimming took off 3 bases at V and 10 bases at J, with 12 bases between the two ends. The CDR3 DNA follows: TGTGCCTGGAGACGGCTCGTCCTCTACACCTTC. This encodes CAWRRLVLYTF. The full variable domain, in which reference TRBV30 and TRBJ1-2 provide the parts outside the CDR3, is SQTIHQWPATLVQPVGSPLSLECTVEGTSNPNLYWYRQAAGRGLQLLFYSVGIGQISSEVPQNLSASRPQDRQFILSSKKLLLSDSGFYLCAWRRLVLYTFGSGTRLTVV.

In this sample, this clonotype turned up a few times. The J gene is TRBJ2-5, the V gene TRBV5-1; 11 bases are a match to TRBD1. Germline values: CDR1 SGHRS, CDR2 YFSETQ. This CDR3 region has 15 residues. V shed 4 bases and J 5 bases; nucleotides not matched to a gene: 7. The CDR3 DNA follows: TGCGCCAGCAGCCGGGGACAGGGGGTGGCGGAGACCCAGTACTTC. Residues: CASSRGQGVAETQYF.

Only a few counts were recorded for this clonotype. The V and J genes are TRBV4-1 and TRBJ1-2; D is unresolved. Trimming left V 0 bases short and J 4 bases short, with 12 bases between. Germline CDR1 MGHRA, CDR2 YSYEKL. CDR3 length: 15 amino acids. CDR3 sequence: CASSQDPGRAYGYTF. The CDR3 DNA sequence: TGCGCCAGCAGCCAAGATCCAGGACGGGCCTATGGCTACACCTTC.

This clonotype was detected only a few times. The chain joins TRBV11-1 to TRBJ2-1; D possibly matches TRBD1 or TRBD2 (5 bases each). Germline V lookup: CDR1 SGHAT, CDR2 FQDESV (reference sequence). The CDR3 spans 15 residues. The germline V and J ends were trimmed by 4 bases and 3 bases, with 13 bases remaining between them. CDR3 in amino acids: CASSSGTRNYNEQFF. As DNA, the CDR3 is TGTGCCAGCAGCTCCGGGACCCGAAACTACAATGAGCAGTTCTTC.

This clonotype was found a few times. The V and J genes are TRBV7-9 and TRBJ2-5, with D possibly called TRBD1 or TRBD2 (5 bases each). CDR1 SEHNR and CDR2 FQNEAQ come from the germline V gene (reference sequence). CDR3 length equals 15 residues. Trimming stripped 5 bases from V and 1 base from J, with 14 bases between. The CDR3 loop is CASSARGQIQETQYF. Here the CDR3 DNA reads TGTGCCAGCAGCGCACGGGGCCAAATCCAAGAGACCCAGTACTTC. Full variable domain (rest looked up from reference TRBV7-9 and TRBJ2-5): DTGVSQNPRHKITKRGQNVTFRCDPISEHNRLYWYRQTLGQGPEFLTYFQNEAQLEKSRLLSDRFSAERPKGSFSTLEIQRTEQGDSAMYLCASSARGQIQETQYFGPGTRLLVL.

The V call is TRBV7-2, the J call TRBJ2-7, with TRBD2 matching 14 bases. Germline CDR1 is SGHTA and CDR2 is FQGNSA. V was pared by 1 base and J by 3 bases, with 8 bases of the junction left unmatched. This CDR3 has 18 residues. The CDR3 region is CASSLGRGLAGGGYEQYF. The CDR3 DNA sequence: TGTGCCAGCAGCTTAGGGCGTGGACTAGCGGGAGGAGGCTACGAGCAGTACTTC.

This clonotype was counted only a few times. The chain has TRBV7-3 and TRBJ1-1; 7 bases agree with TRBD1. From germline, CDR1 is SGHTA and CDR2 FQGTGA. This CDR3 region has 14 residues. V was clipped by 5 bases and J by 4 bases; unmatched bases: 7. The CDR3 coding sequence is TGTGCCAGCAGCGTGGACGGGACAGCCACTGAAGCTTTCTTT. It translates to CASSVDGTATEAFF.

The chain employs TRBV5-1 and TRBJ2-3; TRBD1 agrees at 9 bases. V shed 4 bases and J 1 base; nucleotides not matched to a gene: 7. CDR3 size: 16 residues. CDR1 SGHRS and CDR2 YFSETQ come from the germline V gene. The CDR3 region has the DNA TGCGCCAGCAGCCCCGGACAGGGGCCTCGCACAGATACGCAGTATTTT. The encoded protein is CASSPGQGPRTDTQYF. The variable domain in full, completed from reference TRBV5-1 and TRBJ2-3, reads KAGVTQTPRYLIKTRGQQVTLSCSPISGHRSVSWYQQTPGQGLQFLFEYFSETQRNKGNFPGRFSGRQFSNSRSEMNVSTLELGDSALYLCASSPGQGPRTDTQYFGPGTRLTVL.

This clonotype was counted between two and nine times. V gene TRBV6-1 combines with J gene TRBJ2-7; 8 bases are a match to TRBD1. This CDR3 is built from 15 residues. The junction had 8 bases not matched to a gene; V was cut back by 6 bases and J by 1 base. Germline CDR1 is MNHNS and CDR2 is SASEGT. The CDR3 nucleotides are TGTGCCAGCAGGGGAATCGACAGGGGATCCTACGAGCAGTACTTC. Translating it yields CASRGIDRGSYEQYF.

The chain joins TRBV24-1 to TRBJ2-1; 9 positions agree with TRBD1. Germline lookup yields CDR1 KGHDR and CDR2 SFDVKD. V lost 4 bases, J lost 7 bases, and 10 bases stayed unmatched. This CDR3 spans 16 amino acids. The CDR3 coding sequence is TGTGCCACCAGTGACCCTTATCGGACAGGGGTAAATGAGCAGTTCTTC. Amino acids: CATSDPYRTGVNEQFF.

V and J are TRBV19 and TRBJ1-1; D unresolved. The CDR3 loop spans 15 amino acids. V dropped 1 base and J dropped 6 bases, with 15 bases sitting between them. The V gene's germline CDR1 is LNHDA and CDR2 SQIVND (reference sequence). CDR3 sequence (DNA): TGTGCCAGTAGTATAGCCCGCCACGGAGGAGCTGAAGCTTTCTTT. This translates into CASSIARHGGAEAFF.

The sample holds a few counts of this clonotype. The V gene is TRBV5-5, the J gene TRBJ1-2; 7 bases map to TRBD1. J gave up 10 bases and V 3 bases, and 12 bases lay outside the gene matches. The germline gives CDR1 SGHKS, CDR2 YYEKEE (reference sequence). The CDR3 extends over 14 amino acids. The CDR3 loop reads CASSSWTGTLDYTF. CDR3 bases: TGTGCCAGCAGCTCCTGGACAGGCACTCTGGACTACACCTTC.

CDR3 in DNA: TGTGCCAGTTCCAACGTCCTAGCGAACCCAGATACGCAGTATTTT. This sequence encodes CASSNVLANPDTQYF. This chain links TRBV19 with TRBJ2-3; the D gene is possibly TRBD2 (6 bases). Germline V gene data show CDR1 as LNHDA and CDR2 as SQIVND (reference sequence). The CDR3 sequence is 15 residues long. V was shortened by 8 bases and J by 4 bases, with 19 bases between the two germline ends.